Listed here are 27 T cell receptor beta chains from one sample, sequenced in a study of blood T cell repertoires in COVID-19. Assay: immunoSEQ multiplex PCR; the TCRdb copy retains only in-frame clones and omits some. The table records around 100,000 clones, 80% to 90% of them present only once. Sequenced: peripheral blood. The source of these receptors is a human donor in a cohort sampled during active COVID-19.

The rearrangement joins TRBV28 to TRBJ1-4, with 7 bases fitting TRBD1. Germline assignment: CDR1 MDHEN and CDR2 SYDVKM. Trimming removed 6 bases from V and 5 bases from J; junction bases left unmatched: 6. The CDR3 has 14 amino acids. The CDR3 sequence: CASSPAGGNEKLFF. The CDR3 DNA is TGTGCCAGCAGCCCCGCAGGGGGGAATGAAAAACTGTTTTTT.

DNA of the CDR3: TGCGCCAGCACGGAGCGGGAGTATCTCGAGCAGTACTTC. Translated, it gives CASTEREYLEQYF. The chain couples TRBV10-2 to TRBJ2-7; 8 nucleotides align to TRBD2. V dropped 7 bases and J dropped 6; count of bases not matched to a gene: 8. Germline assignment: CDR1 WSHSY and CDR2 SAAADI. This CDR3 spans 13 amino acids.

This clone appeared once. Written as DNA, the CDR3 is TGCGCCAGCAGCGATACAGGGGGCACAGATACGCAGTATTTT. Translated, it gives CASSDTGGTDTQYF. The gene calls are TRBV5-1 and TRBJ2-3; TRBD1 agrees at 7 bases. V dropped 4 bases and J dropped 1; count of bases not matched to a gene: 3. The CDR3 sequence is 14 residues long. CDR1 is SGHRS and CDR2 is YFSETQ in the germline V gene.

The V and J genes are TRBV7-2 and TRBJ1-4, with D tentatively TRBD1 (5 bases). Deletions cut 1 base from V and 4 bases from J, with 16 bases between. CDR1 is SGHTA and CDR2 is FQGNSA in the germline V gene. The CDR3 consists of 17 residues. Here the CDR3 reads CASSLGAGQIGNEKLFF. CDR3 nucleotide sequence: TGTGCCAGCAGCTTAGGTGCAGGGCAGATCGGTAATGAAAAACTGTTTTTT.

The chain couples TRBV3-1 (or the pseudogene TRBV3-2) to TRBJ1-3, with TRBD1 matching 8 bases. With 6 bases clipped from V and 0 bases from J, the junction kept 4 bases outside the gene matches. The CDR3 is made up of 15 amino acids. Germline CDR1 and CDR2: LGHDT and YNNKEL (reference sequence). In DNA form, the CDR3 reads TGTGCCAGCAGACCCGGGACAGGCTCTGGAAACACCATATATTTT. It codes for CASRPGTGSGNTIYF.

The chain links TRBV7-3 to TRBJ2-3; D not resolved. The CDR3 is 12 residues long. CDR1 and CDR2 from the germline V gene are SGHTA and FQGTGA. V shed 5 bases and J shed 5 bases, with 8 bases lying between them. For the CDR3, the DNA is TGTGCCAGCAGCCCCGCCGGAGATACGCAGTATTTT. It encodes CASSPAGDTQYF.

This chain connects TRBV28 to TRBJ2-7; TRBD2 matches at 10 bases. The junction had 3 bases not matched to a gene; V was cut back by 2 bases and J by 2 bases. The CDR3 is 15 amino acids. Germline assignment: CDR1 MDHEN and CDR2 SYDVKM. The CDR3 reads CASSLGAGGPYEQYF. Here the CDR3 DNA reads TGTGCCAGCAGTTTAGGAGCGGGAGGGCCCTACGAGCAGTACTTC. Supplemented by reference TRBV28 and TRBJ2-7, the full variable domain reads DVKVTQSSRYLVKRTGEKVFLECVQDMDHENMFWYRQDPGLGLRLIYFSYDVKMKEKGDIPEGYSVSREKKERFSLILESASTNQTSMYLCASSLGAGGPYEQYFGPGTRLTVT.

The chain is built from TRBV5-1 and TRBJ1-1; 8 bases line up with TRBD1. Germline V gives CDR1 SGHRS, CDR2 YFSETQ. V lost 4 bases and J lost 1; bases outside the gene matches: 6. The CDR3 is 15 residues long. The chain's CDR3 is CASSTDRGGNTEAFF. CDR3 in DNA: TGCGCCAGCAGCACCGACAGGGGAGGGAACACTGAAGCTTTCTTT.

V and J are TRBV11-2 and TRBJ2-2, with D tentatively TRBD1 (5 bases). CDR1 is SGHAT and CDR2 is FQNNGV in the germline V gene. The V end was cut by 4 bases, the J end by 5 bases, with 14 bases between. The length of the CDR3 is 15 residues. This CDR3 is CASSWSGRVTGELFF. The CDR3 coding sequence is TGTGCCAGCAGCTGGAGTGGCAGGGTAACCGGGGAGCTGTTTTTT.

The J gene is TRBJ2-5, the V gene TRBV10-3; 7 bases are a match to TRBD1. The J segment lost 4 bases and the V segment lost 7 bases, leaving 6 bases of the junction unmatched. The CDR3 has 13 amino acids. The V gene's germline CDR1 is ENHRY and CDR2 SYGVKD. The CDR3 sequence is CAITRDSRETQYF. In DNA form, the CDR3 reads TGTGCCATCACCCGGGACAGCCGAGAGACCCAGTACTTC.

DNA for the CDR3: TGCGCCAGCAGCTGGCTAAGCGGGGGGGCCTACGAGCAGTACTTC. Translating it yields CASSWLSGGAYEQYF. J is TRBJ2-7 and V is TRBV5-1, with 10 positions matching TRBD2. The germline V gene encodes CDR1 SGHRS and CDR2 YFSETQ. CDR3 length equals 15 residues. J was trimmed by 2 bases and V by 3 bases; bases with no gene match: 5.

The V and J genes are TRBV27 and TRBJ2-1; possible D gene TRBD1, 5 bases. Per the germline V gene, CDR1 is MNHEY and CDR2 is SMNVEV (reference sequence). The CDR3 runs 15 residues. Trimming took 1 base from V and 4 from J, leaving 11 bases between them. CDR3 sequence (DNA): TGTGCCAGCAGTTTATACGACTCAGGGTACAATGAGCAGTTCTTC. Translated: CASSLYDSGYNEQFF.

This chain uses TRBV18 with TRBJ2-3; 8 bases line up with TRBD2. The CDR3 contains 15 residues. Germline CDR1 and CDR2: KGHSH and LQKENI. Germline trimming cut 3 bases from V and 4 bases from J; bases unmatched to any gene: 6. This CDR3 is CASSPPGGAADTQYF. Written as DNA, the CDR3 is TGTGCCAGCTCACCCCCCGGGGGGGCCGCAGATACGCAGTATTTT.

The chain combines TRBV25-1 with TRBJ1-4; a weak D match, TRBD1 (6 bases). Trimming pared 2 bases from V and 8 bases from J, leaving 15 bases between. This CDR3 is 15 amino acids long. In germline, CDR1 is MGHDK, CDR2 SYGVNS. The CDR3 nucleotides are TGTGCCAGCAGTGAAACAGGACGGACAGTGGAAAAACTGTTTTTT. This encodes CASSETGRTVEKLFF. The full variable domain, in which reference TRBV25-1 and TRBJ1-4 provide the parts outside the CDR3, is EADIYQTPRYLVIGTGKKITLECSQTMGHDKMYWYQQDPGMELHLIHYSYGVNSTEKGDLSSESTVSRIRTEHFPLTLESARPSHTSQYLCASSETGRTVEKLFFGSGTQLSVL.

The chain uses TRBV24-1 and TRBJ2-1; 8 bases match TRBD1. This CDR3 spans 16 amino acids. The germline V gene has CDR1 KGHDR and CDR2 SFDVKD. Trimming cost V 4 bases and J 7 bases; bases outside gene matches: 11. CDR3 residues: CATSDPAGGDINEQFF. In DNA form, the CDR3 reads TGTGCCACCAGTGACCCGGCAGGGGGCGATATTAATGAGCAGTTCTTC.

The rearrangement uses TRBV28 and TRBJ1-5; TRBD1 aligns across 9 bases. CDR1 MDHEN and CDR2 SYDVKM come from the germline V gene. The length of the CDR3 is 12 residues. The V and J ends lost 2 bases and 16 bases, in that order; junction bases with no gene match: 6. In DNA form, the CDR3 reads TGTGCCAGCAGTTTAAGGGACAGGGACCGACATTTT. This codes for CASSLRDRDRHF.

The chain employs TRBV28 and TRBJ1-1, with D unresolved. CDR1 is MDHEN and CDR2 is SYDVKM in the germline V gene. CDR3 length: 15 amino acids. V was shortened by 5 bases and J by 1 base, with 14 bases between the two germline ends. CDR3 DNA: TGTGCCAGCAGTCCCTTGATGACTGGGAACACTGAAGCTTTCTTT. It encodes CASSPLMTGNTEAFF.

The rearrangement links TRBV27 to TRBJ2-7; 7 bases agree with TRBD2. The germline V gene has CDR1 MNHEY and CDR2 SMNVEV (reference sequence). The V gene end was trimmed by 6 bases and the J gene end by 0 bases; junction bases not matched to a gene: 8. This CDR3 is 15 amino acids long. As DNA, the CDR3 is TGTGCCAGCAGCTGGGGGGGGATAGGCTCCTACGAGCAGTACTTC. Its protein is CASSWGGIGSYEQYF.

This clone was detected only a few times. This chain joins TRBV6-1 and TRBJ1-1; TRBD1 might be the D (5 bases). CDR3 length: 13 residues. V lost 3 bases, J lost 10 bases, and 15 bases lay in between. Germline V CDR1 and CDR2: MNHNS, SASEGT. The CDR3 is CASSELRQTAAFF. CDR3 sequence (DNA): TGTGCCAGCAGTGAGCTTCGGCAGACAGCAGCTTTCTTT.

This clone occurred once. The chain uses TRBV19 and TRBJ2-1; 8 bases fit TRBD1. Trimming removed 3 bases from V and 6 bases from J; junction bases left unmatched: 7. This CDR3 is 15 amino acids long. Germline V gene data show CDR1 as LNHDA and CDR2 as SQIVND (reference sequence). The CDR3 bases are TGTGCCAGTAGTATCGGCAGGGGGCTTGGCAATGAGCAGTTCTTC. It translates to CASSIGRGLGNEQFF.

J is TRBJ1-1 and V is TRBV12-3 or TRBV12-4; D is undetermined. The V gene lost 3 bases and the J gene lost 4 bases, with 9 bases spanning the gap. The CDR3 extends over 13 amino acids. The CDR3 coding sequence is TGTGCCAGCAGTTTTATGGAGGGCACTGAAGCTTTCTTT. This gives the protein CASSFMEGTEAFF.

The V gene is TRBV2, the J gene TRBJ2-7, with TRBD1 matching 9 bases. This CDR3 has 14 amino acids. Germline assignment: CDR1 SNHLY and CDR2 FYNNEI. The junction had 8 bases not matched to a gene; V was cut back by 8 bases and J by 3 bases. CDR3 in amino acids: CASLSGTGHYEQYF. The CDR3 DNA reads TGTGCCAGCCTCTCCGGGACAGGGCACTACGAGCAGTACTTC.

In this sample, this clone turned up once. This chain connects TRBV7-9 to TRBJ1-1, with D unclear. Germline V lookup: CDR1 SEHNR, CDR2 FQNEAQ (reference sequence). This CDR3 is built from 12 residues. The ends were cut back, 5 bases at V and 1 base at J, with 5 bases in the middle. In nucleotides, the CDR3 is TGTGCCAGCAGCCCCCGGAACACTGAAGCTTTCTTT. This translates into CASSPRNTEAFF. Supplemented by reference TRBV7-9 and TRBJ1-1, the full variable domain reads DTGVSQNPRHKITKRGQNVTFRCDPISEHNRLYWYRQTLGQGPEFLTYFQNEAQLEKSRLLSDRFSAERPKGSFSTLEIQRTEQGDSAMYLCASSPRNTEAFFGQGTRLTVV.

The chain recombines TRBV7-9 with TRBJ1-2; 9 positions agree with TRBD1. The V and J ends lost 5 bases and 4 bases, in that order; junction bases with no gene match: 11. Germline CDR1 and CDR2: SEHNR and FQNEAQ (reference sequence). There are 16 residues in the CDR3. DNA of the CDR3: TGTGCCAGCAGCCAAAAACAGGGACAGGGAGGCTATGGCTACACCTTC. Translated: CASSQKQGQGGYGYTF.

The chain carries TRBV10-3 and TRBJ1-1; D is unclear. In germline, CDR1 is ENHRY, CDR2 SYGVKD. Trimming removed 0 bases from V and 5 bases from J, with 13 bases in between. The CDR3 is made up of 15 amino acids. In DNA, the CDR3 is TGTGCCATCAGTGAGTCGATTTTGCGGGAGACTGAAGCTTTCTTT. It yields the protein CAISESILRETEAFF.

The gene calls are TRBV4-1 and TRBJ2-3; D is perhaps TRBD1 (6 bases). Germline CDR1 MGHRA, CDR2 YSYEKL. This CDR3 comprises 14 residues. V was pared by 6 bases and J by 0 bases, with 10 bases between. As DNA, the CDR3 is TGCGCCAGCAGAGCAGGACAGAGCACAGATACGCAGTATTTT. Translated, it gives CASRAGQSTDTQYF.

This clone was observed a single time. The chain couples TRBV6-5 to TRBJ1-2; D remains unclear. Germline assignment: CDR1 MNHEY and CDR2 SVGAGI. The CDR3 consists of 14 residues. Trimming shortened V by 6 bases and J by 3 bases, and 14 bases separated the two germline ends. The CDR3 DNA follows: TGTGCCAGCAGCTTGAGTACGGGGTACTATGGCTACACCTTC. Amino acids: CASSLSTGYYGYTF.